The sequence of this T cell receptor beta chain was determined in a study of blood T cell repertoires in COVID-19. Overall study: Spain, Italy and the United States supplied samples that represented acute and convalescent COVID-19. T cells, B-cell-depleted T cells, or PBMCs supplied cDNA or gDNA.

Per the authors' pipeline: Estimation of nucleated cell counts was performed using reference gene primer amplification. Generated by immunoSEQ multiplex PCR, the TCRdb table keeps only in-frame clones and is missing some. The V and J calls and clone size come from that table; D and trimming were worked out from the DNA. This sample yields about 200,000 clones, of which about 88% are seen a single time; 1.5% to 2% belongs to the top ten. V lost 1 base and J 8 bases, leaving 9 bases between the germline ends. This CDR3 region has 14 residues. CDR1 LNHNV and CDR2 YYDKDF come from the germline V gene (reference sequence).

The sequenced sample consisted of peripheral blood. The source of this sequence is a man between 18 and 35 years old with active or convalescent COVID-19. This chain connects TRBV15 to TRBJ1-6; perhaps TRBD1 as D (6 bases). The CDR3 nucleotides are TGTGCCACCAGCAGAGCAGGGGAAGATTCACCCCTCCACTTT. Encoded protein: CATSRAGEDSPLHF.